This T cell receptor beta chain appears in the sequencing data of a study of blood T cell repertoires in COVID-19. For the study at large: T cells, B-cell-depleted T cells, or PBMCs provided the cDNA or gDNA that served as material.

Germline loops: CDR1 LGHNA, CDR2 YSLEER. V gave up 0 bases and J gave up 0 bases; unmatched junction bases: 6. The CDR3 is 19 amino acids. Data came from immunoSEQ multiplex PCR; TCRdb stores just in-frame clones and leaves some out. This table has about 130,000 clones, about 85% appearing once. J is TRBJ2-6 and V is TRBV4-3; 9 bases agree with TRBD2. This TCR came from a human donor in a cohort sampled during active COVID-19. Input material: peripheral blood. In DNA, the CDR3 is TGCGCCAGCAGCCAAGATGTGGGCGGGGGGGCCTCTGGGGCCAACGTCCTGACTTTC. This sequence encodes CASSQDVGGGASGANVLTF.